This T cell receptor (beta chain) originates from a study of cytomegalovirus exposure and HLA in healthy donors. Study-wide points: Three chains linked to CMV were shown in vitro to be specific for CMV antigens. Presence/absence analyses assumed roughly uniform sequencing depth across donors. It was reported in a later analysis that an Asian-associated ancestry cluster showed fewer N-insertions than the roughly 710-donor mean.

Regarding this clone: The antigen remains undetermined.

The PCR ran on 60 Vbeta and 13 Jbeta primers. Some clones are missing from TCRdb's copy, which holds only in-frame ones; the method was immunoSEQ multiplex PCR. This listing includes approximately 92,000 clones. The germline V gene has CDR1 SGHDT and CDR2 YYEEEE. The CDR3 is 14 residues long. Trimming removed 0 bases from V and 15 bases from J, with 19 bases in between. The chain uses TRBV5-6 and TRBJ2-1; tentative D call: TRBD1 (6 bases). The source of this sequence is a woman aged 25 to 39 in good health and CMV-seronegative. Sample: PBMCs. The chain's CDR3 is CASSLVPTGGGAFF. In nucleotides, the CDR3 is TGTGCCAGCAGCTTGGTTCCGACAGGTGGTGGCGCGTTCTTC.